A selection of T cell receptor beta chains follows, all from one sample in a study of blood T cell repertoires in COVID-19. TCRdb keeps only in-frame clones here, not all; method: immunoSEQ multiplex PCR. The sample records 150,000 to 200,000 clones, roughly nine tenths being singletons. Specimen: peripheral blood. These receptors were obtained from a man aged 18 to 30 with acute or convalescent COVID-19. The CDR3 runs from the conserved cysteine through the conserved F or W. Size values are once, few and many counts, or a class for expanded clones, and some rows have none.

j_call	clone_size	v_call	cdr3_aa
TRBJ2-1	.	TRBV7-9	CASSSTPGLRGGDEQFF
TRBJ1-5	few	TRBV5-5	CASSLGGQSNQPQHF
TRBJ1-2	.	TRBV18	CASSPSTGDNYGYTF
TRBJ1-1	.	TRBV11-2	CASILTGGTEAFF
TRBJ1-1	.	TRBV6-1	CASSDMNTEAFF
TRBJ1-5	.	TRBV19	CASSTKGDRTLRDSNQPQHF
TRBJ1-1	.	TRBV20-1	CSASSGFGQGNTEAFF
TRBJ1-1	few	TRBV6-5	CASTLGTVMNTEAFF
TRBJ1-5	.	TRBV2	CASSGDTNQPQHF
TRBJ1-2	few	TRBV3-1/TRBV3-2	CASSHNTGMRGYTF
TRBJ1-3	once	TRBV4-1	CASSPTHGTGGNTIYF
TRBJ1-2	.	TRBV2	CASSETGVAYGYTF
TRBJ2-2	.	TRBV19	CASSIRTENTGELFF
TRBJ2-3	once	TRBV7-3	CASRSPPADTQYF
TRBJ1-2	.	TRBV5-8	CASSGWTDYGYTF
TRBJ2-2	once	TRBV6-5	CASSYEIAGGTGELFF
TRBJ1-1	.	TRBV21-1	CASSGPREGNTEAFF
TRBJ2-5	.	TRBV4-1	CASSLGLEETQYF
TRBJ2-3	.	TRBV9	CASSVVGSGGAADTQYF
TRBJ2-2	.	TRBV6-6	CATRAPGHGELFF
TRBJ2-2	.	TRBV28	CASSRHVASPGELFF
TRBJ1-1	.	TRBV12-3/TRBV12-4	CASSSTRTEAFF
TRBJ1-2	.	TRBV4-1	CASSQNPGQGNYGYTF
TRBJ2-1	.	TRBV4-2	CASSQGLGDNEQFF
TRBJ1-5	.	TRBV7-2	CASSPRSGADQPQHF
TRBJ2-1	.	TRBV3-1/TRBV3-2	CASSHLTSGGGNEQFF
TRBJ1-4	.	TRBV18	CASSPGQGATNEKLFF
TRBJ2-3	.	TRBV7-6	CASSLDYTQYF
TRBJ1-1	.	TRBV14	CASSPLFSARSTEAFF